These 22 T cell receptor beta chains were all obtained from the same sample, sequenced in a study of tumor-infiltrating lymphocytes in primary liver carcinoma. cDNA specific to TCR beta was made from roughly 500 ng of total RNA, with a constant-region primer employed for priming. It was through three nested multiplex PCR rounds of slightly modified ARM-PCR that TCR beta libraries arose. Each of the first two PCR rounds ran roughly 9 cycles with TRBV1-TRBV30 forward and C-beta reverse primers. TCRdb used MiXCR to reprocess the multiplex PCR reads, holding one entry per CDR3 protein. The table records 90,000 to 150,000 distinct CDR3 sequences, approximately 68% of them present only once. Joint extraction of RNA and DNA used roughly 19-32 mg of bulk tissue that was unsorted. Material: tumor-adjacent normal liver tissue. The receptors originated from an older woman with primary liver carcinoma and hepatitis B virus infection.

In the case of this clonotype: Being one base from a much bigger clone, this may be a read error. This chain links TRBV28 with TRBJ1-2, with 8 positions matching TRBD1. Germline trimming cut 7 bases from V and 11 bases from J; bases unmatched to any gene: 12. This CDR3 is 13 amino acids long. The germline V gene encodes CDR1 MDHEN and CDR2 SYDVKM. As DNA, the CDR3 is TGTGCCAGCATCGATCAGCAGGACAGGGCATACACCTTC. As protein: CASIDQQDRAYTF.

With regard to this clonotype: One junction end disagrees with the germline gene, perhaps due to a read error. The V gene is TRBV11-2, the J gene TRBJ1-3; 9 bases are a match to TRBD1. CDR3 length: 19 residues. CDR1 is SGHAT, CDR2 FQNNGV, per germline. The CDR3 sequence: CASNSRPDRGACSGNIIYF. The CDR3 nucleotides read TGTGCCAGCAACTCACGCCCGGACAGGGGAGCGTGCTCTGGAAACATCATATATTTT.

This clonotype was seen a few times. At one of its ends the junction is not consistent with the germline gene, which may arise from a read error. In DNA form, the CDR3 reads TGTGTCAGCAGTGCTCCCCGGCAAAGGCCGTTCTTC. It codes for CVSSAPRQRPFF. The chain links TRBV12-3 or TRBV12-4 to TRBJ2-1; D not certain. This CDR3 region has 12 residues.

As to this clonotype: This may arise from a read error, as a much more abundant clone is one base away. The chain uses TRBV28 and TRBJ1-2, with D tentatively TRBD1 (5 bases). Per germline, CDR1 MDHEN and CDR2 SYDVKM. This CDR3 comprises 13 residues. CDR3 in amino acids: CASSGGSNYGCTF. The CDR3 nucleotides are TGTGCCAGCAGTGGGGGTTCGAACTATGGCTGCACCTTC.

This clonotype came up many times. The chain combines TRBV6-5 with TRBJ2-7; a possible D gene is TRBD1 (6 bases). V lost 6 bases to trimming and J lost 0 bases, with 6 bases between them. This CDR3 contains 12 residues. Looked up from germline, CDR1 is MNHEY and CDR2 is SVGAGI. CDR3 amino acids: CASRQGSYEQYF. The CDR3 DNA follows: TGTGCCAGCAGACAGGGCTCCTACGAGCAGTACTTC.

The chain joins TRBV6-6 to TRBJ1-1; D gene unclear. Trimming left V 6 bases short and J 5 bases short, with 13 bases between. This CDR3 contains 13 residues. The germline V gene has CDR1 MNHNY and CDR2 SVGAGI (reference sequence). The CDR3 DNA follows: TGTGCCAGCAGGAAGATAGGGCGGACTGAAGCTTTCTTT. The encoded protein is CASRKIGRTEAFF.

This clonotype was detected only a few times. An end of the junction differs from the germline gene, which may be a read error. V and J are TRBV11-2 and TRBJ1-6, with 7 bases identical to TRBD1. Germline V lookup: CDR1 SGHAT, CDR2 FQNNGV. CDR3 length: 15 amino acids. The CDR3, as DNA: TGTGCCAGCAGCTTAGAGTCGGGACAGAATTCATCCCTCTACTTT. It is translated as CASSLESGQNSSLYF.

The rearrangement joins TRBV11-2 to TRBJ1-6; D is uncertain. This CDR3 is built from 13 residues. Germline V gene sequence: CDR1 SGHAT, CDR2 FQNNGV. The CDR3 loop is CGSSFVMDSPLHF. In DNA, the CDR3 is TGTGGCAGTAGCTTTGTAATGGATTCACCCCTCCACTTT.

Ten or more counts support this clonotype. The rearrangement links TRBV5-1 to TRBJ2-1; D is unresolved. V lost 1 base, J lost 5 bases, and 10 bases lay in between. The germline V gene has CDR1 SGHRS and CDR2 YFSETQ. This CDR3 comprises 14 residues. The CDR3 DNA sequence: TGCGCCAGCAGCTTGAACTCCCTTGACAATGAGCAGTTCTTC. This sequence encodes CASSLNSLDNEQFF.

Concerning this clonotype itself: Possible read error: a much larger clone is one base away. The chain joins TRBV10-3 to TRBJ2-2; TRBD1 matches 7 bases. This CDR3 contains 13 residues. V lost 8 bases and J lost 2; bases outside the gene matches: 2. Germline V CDR1 and CDR2: ENHRY, SYGVKD. For the CDR3, the DNA is TGTGCCATCGGGACAGATAACACCGGGGAGCTGTTTTTT. The encoded protein is CAIGTDNTGELFF.

Points on this clonotype: A much larger clone lies one base from this, so it may be a read error. J is TRBJ2-7 and V is TRBV5-1, with unresolved D. Germline V gene lookup returns CDR1 SGHRS and CDR2 YFSETQ. The CDR3 sequence is 14 residues long. The CDR3 reads CASRDPSRSYEHYF. In DNA, the CDR3 is TGCGCCAGCAGAGACCCTTCTCGGTCCTACGAGCACTACTTC.

Concerning this clonotype: One end of the junction is discordant with germline, which a read error may explain. The rearrangement joins TRBV4-2 to TRBJ2-2; D is possibly TRBD1 (5 bases). CDR1 and CDR2 (germline): LGHNA, YNFKEQ. CDR3 length: 16 amino acids. The CDR3 reads CAISQGASMNTRELFF. The CDR3 DNA reads TGTGCCATCAGCCAAGGGGCCAGTATGAACACCAGGGAGCTGTTTTTT.

This clonotype appeared once. A junction boundary mismatches the germline segment, possibly from a read error. The rearrangement uses TRBV11-2 and TRBJ2-1; possible D gene TRBD1, 5 bases. CDR3 length: 15 residues. Per the germline V gene, CDR1 is SGHAT and CDR2 is FQNNGV. CDR3 sequence: CASSSTATPYNEQSF. For the CDR3, the DNA is TGTGCCAGCAGCTCGACAGCGACCCCCTACAATGAGCAGTCCTTT.

To note about this clonotype: At one end the junction does not follow the germline gene, possibly because of a read error. The gene calls are TRBV10-3 and TRBJ1-2, with unresolved D. Germline-derived CDR1 and CDR2 are ENHRY and SYGVKD. The CDR3 runs to 12 residues. In DNA, the CDR3 is TGTGGCATCAGTGGGTCGTACTATGGCTACACCTTC. Its translation is CGISGSYYGYTF.

This clonotype was recorded many times. The gene calls are TRBV29-1 and TRBJ1-2, with D possibly TRBD1 on 6 matching bases. V lost 6 bases and J lost 4, with 15 bases in between. Germline CDR1 and CDR2: SQVTM and ANQGSEA. This CDR3 is built from 13 residues. CDR3 sequence reads: CSVLGGGTYGYTF. In nucleotides, the CDR3 is TGCAGCGTCCTCGGGGGGGGCACCTATGGCTACACCTTC.

This clonotype was picked up many times. Its ends do not fully match the called genes, so a read error is possible. The V and J genes are TRBV6-6 and TRBJ2-5; D uncertain. Germline CDR1 reads MNHNY; CDR2 reads SVGAGI (reference sequence). This CDR3 has 16 residues. CDR3 residues: CASSYSPGDHQEAQYF. The CDR3 nucleotides read TGTGCCAGCAGTTACTCGCCAGGTGACCACCAAGAGGCCCAGTACTTC.

This clonotype was detected only a few times. Here the CDR3 DNA reads TGTGCCAGCAGTATACAGGGGGCCGGTGAGCAGTTCTTC. Translated, it gives CASSIQGAGEQFF. The genes are TRBV2 and TRBJ2-1, with 9 bases fitting TRBD1. Trimming at V came to 5 bases and at J to 9 bases, leaving 5 bases not matched to a gene. CDR1 and CDR2 (germline): SNHLY, FYNNEI. This CDR3 comprises 13 residues.

Comments on this clonotype: This may come from a read error, since a much larger clone is one base off. The chain uses TRBV5-1 and TRBJ2-1; the D gene is possibly TRBD1 (7 bases). CDR3 length: 12 residues. In germline, CDR1 is SGHRS, CDR2 YFSETQ. The CDR3 reads CASKTGRNGQFF. The CDR3 DNA reads as TGCGCCAGCAAGACAGGGAGGAATGGGCAGTTCTTC.

On this clonotype: The junction departs from the called germline gene at one end, perhaps through a read error. The V gene is TRBV28, the J gene TRBJ2-7; TRBD2 is a possible D gene (5 bases). CDR1 and CDR2 (germline): MDHEN, SYDVKM. The CDR3 sequence is 12 residues long. The CDR3 loop is CAGSSTSPGIIF. The CDR3, as DNA: TGTGCCGGCAGTTCCACATCTCCGGGGATCATCTTT.

Regarding this clonotype: A much larger clone lies a single base off, so this may be a read error. The J gene is TRBJ1-1, the V gene TRBV7-9; D remains unclear. This CDR3 region has 13 residues. CDR1 and CDR2 (germline): SEHNR, FQNEAQ (reference sequence). Between the trimmed V and J ends, which lost 7 bases and 0 bases, there was a span of 9 bases. Here the CDR3 reads CASTMGMNTEAFF. CDR3 DNA sequence: TGTGCCAGCACCATGGGGATGAACACTGAAGCTTTCTTT. Full variable domain (missing parts from reference TRBV7-9 and TRBJ1-1): DTGVSQNPRHKITKRGQNVTFRCDPISEHNRLYWYRQTLGQGPEFLTYFQNEAQLEKSRLLSDRFSAERPKGSFSTLEIQRTEQGDSAMYLCASTMGMNTEAFFGQGTRLTVV.

The table lists this clonotype with many counts. The chain combines TRBV7-9 with TRBJ2-5; 12 nucleotides agree with TRBD2. V was clipped by 5 bases and J by 0 bases; unmatched bases: 4. The length of the CDR3 is 16 residues. Looked up from germline, CDR1 is SEHNR and CDR2 is FQNEAQ (reference sequence). In DNA, the CDR3 is TGTGCCAGCAGCCCCCGGACTAGCGGGAACCAAGAGACCCAGTACTTC. It translates to CASSPRTSGNQETQYF.

This clonotype came up many times. The gene calls are TRBV5-1 and TRBJ1-5; no clear D. Germline lookup yields CDR1 SGHRS and CDR2 YFSETQ. This CDR3 has 13 residues. V dropped 0 bases and J dropped 6 bases, with 7 bases sitting between them. The CDR3: CASSLDLFQPQHF. CDR3 in DNA: TGCGCCAGCAGCTTGGATTTGTTTCAGCCCCAGCATTTT.